The T cell receptor beta chain under discussion was sequenced for a study of blood T cells in healthy people across ages. This clonotype was found a few times. It was with a sample-barcoded 5' primer and a J-beta primer mix that a second PCR of about 6 to 12 cycles was run. TCRdb used MiXCR to reprocess the 5' RACE reads, holding one entry per CDR3 protein. This sample yields over 1,500,000 distinct CDR3 sequences, of which roughly two fifths are seen a single time; 23% belongs to the top ten. The CDR3 length is 15 residues. Germline values: CDR1 MNHEY, CDR2 SVGAGI. V shed 2 bases and J 1 base; nucleotides not matched to a gene: 4.

The receptor was derived from a human donor in good health. The chain recombines TRBV6-5 with TRBJ1-1, with TRBD1 identical over 7 bases. Sequencing was performed on blood. Here the CDR3 reads CASSYVGGPNTEAFF. The DNA of the CDR3 is TGTGCCAGCAGTTACGTAGGGGGCCCGAACACTGAAGCTTTCTTT.